This T cell receptor beta chain was profiled in a study of blood T cells in healthy people across ages. The amount of total RNA extracted per sample was at least 5.5 micrograms. A second PCR of about 7 to 11 cycles used a sample-barcoded 5' primer and a J-beta primer mix. TCRdb itself ran the 5' RACE reads through MiXCR, one entry per CDR3 protein. The profile shows more than 1,000,000 distinct CDR3 sequences, under 30% of them singletons. Germline CDR1 KGHDR, CDR2 SFDVKD. The CDR3 totals 12 residues. Trimming shortened V by 0 bases and J by 7 bases, and 4 bases separated the two germline ends. These data also featured in a second study, about T cells of mothers and their children. That source reports: It was related mother-child pairs that showed slightly higher overlap than unrelated pairs, without reaching significance.

This receptor was obtained from a girl aged 2-15 years in good health. This sequence joins TRBV24-1 and TRBJ2-3; no reliable D call. Sequencing was carried out using blood. As DNA, the CDR3 is TGTGCCACCAGTGATTTGATTAATACGCAGTATTTT. Amino acid sequence: CATSDLINTQYF.